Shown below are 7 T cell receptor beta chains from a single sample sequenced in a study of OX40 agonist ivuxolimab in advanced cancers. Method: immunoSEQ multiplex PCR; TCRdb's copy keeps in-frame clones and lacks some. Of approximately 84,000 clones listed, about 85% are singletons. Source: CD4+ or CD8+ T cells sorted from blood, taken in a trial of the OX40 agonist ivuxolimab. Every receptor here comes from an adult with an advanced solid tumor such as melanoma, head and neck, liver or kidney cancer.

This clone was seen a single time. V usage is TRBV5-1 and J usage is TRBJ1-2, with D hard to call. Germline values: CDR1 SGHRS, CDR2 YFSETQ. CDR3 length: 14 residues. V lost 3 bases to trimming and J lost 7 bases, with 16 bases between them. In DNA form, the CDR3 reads TGCGCCAGCAGCTCCTCTACATTAACTAGTGGCTACACCTTC. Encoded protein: CASSSSTLTSGYTF. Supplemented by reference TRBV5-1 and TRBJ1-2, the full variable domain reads KAGVTQTPRYLIKTRGQQVTLSCSPISGHRSVSWYQQTPGQGLQFLFEYFSETQRNKGNFPGRFSGRQFSNSRSEMNVSTLELGDSALYLCASSSSTLTSGYTFGSGTRLTVV.

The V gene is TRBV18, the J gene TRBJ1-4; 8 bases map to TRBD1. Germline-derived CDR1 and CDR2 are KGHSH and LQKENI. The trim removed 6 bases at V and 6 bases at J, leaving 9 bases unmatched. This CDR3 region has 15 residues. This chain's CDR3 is CASSKVGQAYEKLFF. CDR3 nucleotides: TGTGCCAGCTCCAAGGTGGGACAGGCCTATGAAAAACTGTTTTTT. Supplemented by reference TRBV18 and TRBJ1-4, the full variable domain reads NAGVMQNPRHLVRRRGQEARLRCSPMKGHSHVYWYRQLPEEGLKFMVYLQKENIIDESGMPKERFSAEFPKEGPSILRIQQVVRGDSAAYFCASSKVGQAYEKLFFGSGTQLSVL.

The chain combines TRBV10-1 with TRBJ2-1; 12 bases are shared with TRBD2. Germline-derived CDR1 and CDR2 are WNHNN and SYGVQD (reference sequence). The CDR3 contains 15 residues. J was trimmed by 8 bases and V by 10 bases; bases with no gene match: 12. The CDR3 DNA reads TGCGCCACTCAACTAGCGGGAGGTCTCCCCCATGAGCAGTTCTTC. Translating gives CATQLAGGLPHEQFF.

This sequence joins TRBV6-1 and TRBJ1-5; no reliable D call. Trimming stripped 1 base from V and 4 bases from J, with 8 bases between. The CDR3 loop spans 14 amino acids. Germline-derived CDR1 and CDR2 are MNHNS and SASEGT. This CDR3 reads CASSEGLPNQPQHF. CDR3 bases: TGTGCCAGCAGTGAAGGCCTTCCTAATCAGCCCCAGCATTTT.

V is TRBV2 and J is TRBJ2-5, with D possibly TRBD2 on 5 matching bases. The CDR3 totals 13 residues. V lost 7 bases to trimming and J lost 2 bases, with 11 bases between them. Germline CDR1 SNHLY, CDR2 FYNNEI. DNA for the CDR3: TGTGCCAGCACCCCGGGGATGCAAGAGACCCAGTACTTC. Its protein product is CASTPGMQETQYF. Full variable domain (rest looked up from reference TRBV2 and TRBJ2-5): EPEVTQTPSHQVTQMGQEVILRCVPISNHLYFYWYRQILGQKVEFLVSFYNNEISEKSEIFDDQFSVERPDGSNFTLKIRSTKLEDSAMYFCASTPGMQETQYFGPGTRLLVL.

The CDR3 bases are TGTGCCAGCAGCTACACAGATACGCAGTATTTT. Its protein product is CASSYTDTQYF. The chain employs TRBV13 and TRBJ2-3; no reliable D call. This CDR3 comprises 11 residues. The V gene's germline CDR1 is PRHDT and CDR2 FYEKMQ (reference sequence). Trimming cost V 4 bases and J 2 bases, with 1 base left between them.

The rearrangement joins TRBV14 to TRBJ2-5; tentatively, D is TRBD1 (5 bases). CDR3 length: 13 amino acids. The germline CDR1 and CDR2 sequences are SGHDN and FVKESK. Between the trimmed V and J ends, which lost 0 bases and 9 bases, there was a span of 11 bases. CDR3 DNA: TGTGCCAGCAGCCAAGATCTTGTAGGGGCCCAGTACTTC. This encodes CASSQDLVGAQYF.